The 18 T cell receptor beta chains presented below share a single source sample, sequenced in a study of blood T cell repertoires in COVID-19. The table came from immunoSEQ multiplex PCR; TCRdb's copy has only in-frame clones and leaves some out. The sample records 200,000 to 300,000 clones, more than 85% being singletons. Sequenced: peripheral blood. The receptors originated from a woman aged 70-85 years with active or convalescent COVID-19.

The chain combines TRBV7-3 with TRBJ1-2, with 10 bases identical to TRBD1. Germline CDR1 is SGHTA and CDR2 is FQGTGA. The CDR3 spans 15 residues. Trimming removed 3 bases from V and 2 bases from J; junction bases left unmatched: 3. The CDR3 DNA sequence: TGTGCCAGCAGCTTCGGACAGGGGGAAAACTATGGCTACACCTTC. Amino acid sequence: CASSFGQGENYGYTF.

This clone was observed once. The chain recombines TRBV2 with TRBJ1-5, with D perhaps TRBD1 (6 bases). The CDR3 length is 17 residues. Germline CDR1 is SNHLY and CDR2 is FYNNEI. V shed 2 bases and J shed 4 bases, with 18 bases lying between them. The CDR3 nucleotides read TGTGCCAGCAGTGAAACGGGCGGAGGACAGAAGAATCAGCCCCAGCATTTT. It codes for CASSETGGGQKNQPQHF.

The chain joins TRBV18 to TRBJ1-2, with a possible D match to TRBD1 (6 bases). The germline V gene has CDR1 KGHSH and CDR2 LQKENI. CDR3 length: 13 amino acids. V lost 6 bases and J lost 7, with 15 bases in between. The CDR3 spells CASSPDRSGGYTF. CDR3 DNA: TGTGCCAGCTCCCCCGACAGGTCGGGTGGCTACACCTTC. Filled out from reference TRBV18 and TRBJ1-2, the complete variable domain reads NAGVMQNPRHLVRRRGQEARLRCSPMKGHSHVYWYRQLPEEGLKFMVYLQKENIIDESGMPKERFSAEFPKEGPSILRIQQVVRGDSAAYFCASSPDRSGGYTFGSGTRLTVV.

The chain carries TRBV27 and TRBJ1-5, with no clear D. Trimming removed 1 base from V and 4 bases from J, with 20 bases in between. CDR3 size: 18 residues. The germline V gene encodes CDR1 MNHEY and CDR2 SMNVEV (reference sequence). CDR3 DNA: TGTGCCAGCAGTTTATATGGTCCTATGGCTTCGACTAATCAGCCCCAGCATTTT. Translation: CASSLYGPMASTNQPQHF.

The chain joins TRBV14 to TRBJ2-7; 10 bases agree with TRBD1. The CDR3 extends over 15 amino acids. In germline, CDR1 is SGHDN, CDR2 FVKESK. V gave up 1 base and J gave up 3 bases; unmatched junction bases: 3. The CDR3 region is CASSQAGTGVYEQYF. In DNA, the CDR3 is TGTGCCAGCAGCCAAGCCGGGACAGGGGTCTACGAGCAGTACTTC.

The V call is TRBV10-3, the J call TRBJ2-5, with 8 bases that match TRBD2. Germline trimming cut 6 bases from V and 4 bases from J; bases unmatched to any gene: 22. Germline CDR1 ENHRY, CDR2 SYGVKD. The CDR3 covers 19 residues. CDR3 sequence (DNA): TGTGCCATCAGCCTTACCCCTCCTGAGTACGGGGGGGCCCCAGAGACCCAGTACTTC. It encodes CAISLTPPEYGGAPETQYF.

This clone was found once. The chain is built from TRBV6-6 and TRBJ1-6, with 10 bases fitting TRBD1. This CDR3 spans 12 amino acids. CDR1 and CDR2 from the germline V gene are MNHNY and SVGAGI (reference sequence). J lost 11 bases, V lost 11 bases, and 6 bases had no gene match. DNA for the CDR3: TGTGCCGGACAGGGGGAGAGGGCACCCCTCCACTTT. Its translation: CAGQGERAPLHF.

This chain uses TRBV24-1 with TRBJ1-5, with no clear D. Germline CDR1 reads KGHDR; CDR2 reads SFDVKD. This CDR3 contains 13 residues. V lost 5 bases to trimming and J lost 1 base, with 5 bases between them. For the CDR3, the DNA is TGTGCCACCAGTGTAGCAAGCAATCAGCCCCAGCATTTT. Encoded protein: CATSVASNQPQHF.

The chain links TRBV7-9 to TRBJ2-5; D perhaps matches TRBD2 (6 bases). CDR3 length equals 15 residues. Per the germline V gene, CDR1 is SEHNR and CDR2 is FQNEAQ (reference sequence). The ends were cut back, 3 bases at V and 1 base at J, with 12 bases in the middle. The CDR3 sequence is CASSFYGGFQETQYF. The DNA for the CDR3 is TGTGCCAGCAGCTTCTACGGGGGTTTCCAAGAGACCCAGTACTTC.

This CDR3 is CASRGGGSVVETQYF. The CDR3 nucleotides are TGTGCCAGCAGAGGAGGGGGCAGCGTCGTGGAGACCCAGTACTTC. The J gene is TRBJ2-5, the V gene TRBV6-5, with a weak D call TRBD1 (7 bases). This CDR3 region has 15 residues. With 6 bases removed from V and 5 bases from J, the gap between germline ends came to 19 bases. Germline assignment: CDR1 MNHEY and CDR2 SVGAGI.

This sequence joins TRBV12-3 or TRBV12-4 and TRBJ1-5; D is unresolved. Trimming stripped 6 bases from V and 4 bases from J, with 4 bases between. The CDR3 loop spans 11 amino acids. CDR3 residues: CASRSNQPQHF. CDR3 bases: TGTGCCAGCAGGTCAAATCAGCCCCAGCATTTT.

This sequence joins TRBV6-2 or TRBV6-3 and TRBJ2-4; 8 bases fit TRBD2. Per the germline V gene, CDR1 is MNHEY and CDR2 is SVGEGT. V lost 5 bases and J lost 9; bases outside the gene matches: 9. The CDR3 sequence is 14 residues long. The CDR3 DNA follows: TGTGCCAGCAGTCCCTCGACTAGCGCGGGCATTCAGTACTTC. Translating it yields CASSPSTSAGIQYF.

The chain couples TRBV4-2 to TRBJ2-1; 10 nucleotides match TRBD2. From germline, CDR1 is LGHNA and CDR2 YNFKEQ. The length of the CDR3 is 13 residues. Losses at the gene ends were 4 bases for V and 10 bases for J; bases not matched to a gene: 4. Here the CDR3 DNA reads TGTGCCAGCAGCCCTACTAGCGGGAAAGAGCAGTTCTTC. Its protein is CASSPTSGKEQFF.

This chain links TRBV7-2 with TRBJ1-4; D gene ambiguous. V lost 1 base to trimming and J lost 12 bases, with 24 bases between them. The CDR3 totals 17 residues. CDR1 is SGHTA and CDR2 is FQGNSA in the germline V gene. CDR3 in DNA: TGTGCCAGCAGCTTAGAGGGTAGGCGACTAGAGGTTGGGGAACTGTTTTTT. This codes for CASSLEGRRLEVGELFF.

The gene calls are TRBV7-9 and TRBJ1-1; D call uncertain. The germline V gene has CDR1 SEHNR and CDR2 FQNEAQ (reference sequence). V was trimmed by 3 bases and J by 3 bases, leaving 14 bases between them. The CDR3 extends over 15 amino acids. The CDR3 loop reads CASSLKATGDTEAFF. The DNA for the CDR3 is TGTGCCAGCAGCTTGAAAGCAACCGGGGACACTGAAGCTTTCTTT.

The chain carries TRBV19 and TRBJ2-3; TRBD2 aligns across 11 bases. Germline lookup yields CDR1 LNHDA and CDR2 SQIVND (reference sequence). Trimming removed 6 bases from V and 1 base from J; junction bases left unmatched: 3. The CDR3 has 15 residues. The CDR3 DNA reads TGTGCCAGTAGCATGACTAGCGGGGGCACAGATACGCAGTATTTT. This translates into CASSMTSGGTDTQYF.

The chain employs TRBV6-2 or TRBV6-3 and TRBJ2-7, with D perhaps TRBD1 (5 bases). Germline V CDR1 and CDR2: MNHEY, SVGEGT. V was trimmed by 5 bases and J by 4 bases, leaving 9 bases between them. This CDR3 is built from 12 residues. The CDR3, as DNA: TGTGCCAGCAGTCCACAGGATTACGAGCAGTACTTC. Translation gives CASSPQDYEQYF.

V and J are TRBV29-1 and TRBJ2-7; D remains ambiguous. The CDR3 runs 12 residues. Germline lookup yields CDR1 SQVTM and CDR2 ANQGSEA. V gave up 7 bases and J gave up 1 base, with 11 bases separating them. Here the CDR3 DNA reads TGCAGCGCGGCCAGGCCATCCTACGAGCAGTACTTC. Its protein product is CSAARPSYEQYF.